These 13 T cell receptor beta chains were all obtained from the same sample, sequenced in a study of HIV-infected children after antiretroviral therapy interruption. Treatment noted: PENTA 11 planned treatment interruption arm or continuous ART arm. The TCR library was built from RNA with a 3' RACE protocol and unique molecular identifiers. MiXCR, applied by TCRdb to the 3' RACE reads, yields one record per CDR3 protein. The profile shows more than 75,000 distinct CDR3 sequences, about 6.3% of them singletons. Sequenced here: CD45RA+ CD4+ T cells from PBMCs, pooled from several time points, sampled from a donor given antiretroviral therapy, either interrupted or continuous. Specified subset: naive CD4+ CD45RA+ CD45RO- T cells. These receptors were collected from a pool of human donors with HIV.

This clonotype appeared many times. CDR3 DNA sequence: TGTGCCAGCAGCTTCTTCCCTGATAGAATCTCCGATACGCAGTATTTT. The encoded protein is CASSFFPDRISDTQYF. This chain joins TRBV11-2 and TRBJ2-3; no firm D call. V was cut by 3 bases and J by 6 bases, with 19 bases left in between. CDR1 and CDR2 from the germline V gene are SGHAT and FQNNGV. This CDR3 comprises 16 residues. Together with reference TRBV11-2 and TRBJ2-3, the CDR3 gives the full variable domain: EAGVAQSPRYKIIEKRQSVAFWCNPISGHATLYWYQQILGQGPKLLIQFQNNGVVDDSQLPKDRFSAERLKGVDSTLKIQPAKLEDSAVYLCASSFFPDRISDTQYFGPGTRLTVL.

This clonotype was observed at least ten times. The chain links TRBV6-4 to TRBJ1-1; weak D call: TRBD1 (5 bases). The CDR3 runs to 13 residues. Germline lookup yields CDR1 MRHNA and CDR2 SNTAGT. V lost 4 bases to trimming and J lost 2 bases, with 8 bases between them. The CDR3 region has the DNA TGTGCCAGCAGTGTGACAGAAAACACTGAAGCTTTCTTT. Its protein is CASSVTENTEAFF.

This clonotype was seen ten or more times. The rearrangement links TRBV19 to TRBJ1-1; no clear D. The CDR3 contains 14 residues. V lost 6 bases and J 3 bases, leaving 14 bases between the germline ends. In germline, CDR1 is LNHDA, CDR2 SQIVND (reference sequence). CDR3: CASSIVRADTEAFF. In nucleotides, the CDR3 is TGTGCCAGTAGCATCGTCCGGGCCGACACTGAAGCTTTCTTT. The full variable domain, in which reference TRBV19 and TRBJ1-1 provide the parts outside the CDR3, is DGGITQSPKYLFRKEGQNVTLSCEQNLNHDAMYWYRQDPGQGLRLIYYSQIVNDFQKGDIAEGYSVSREKKESFPLTVTSAQKNPTAFYLCASSIVRADTEAFFGQGTRLTVV.

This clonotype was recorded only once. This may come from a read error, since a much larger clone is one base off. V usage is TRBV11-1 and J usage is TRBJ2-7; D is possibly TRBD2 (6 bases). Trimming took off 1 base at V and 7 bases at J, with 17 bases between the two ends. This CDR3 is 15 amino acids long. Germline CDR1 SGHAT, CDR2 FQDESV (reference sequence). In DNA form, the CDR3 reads TGTGCCAGCAGCTTAGGAGACAAGCGGGTTAATGAGCAGTACTTC. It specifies CASSLGDKRVNEQYF. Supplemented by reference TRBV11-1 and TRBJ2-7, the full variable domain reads EAEVAQSPRYKITEKSQAVAFWCDPISGHATLYWYRQILGQGPELLVQFQDESVVDDSQLPKDRFSAERLKGVDSTLKIQPAELGDSAMYLCASSLGDKRVNEQYFGPGTRLTVT.

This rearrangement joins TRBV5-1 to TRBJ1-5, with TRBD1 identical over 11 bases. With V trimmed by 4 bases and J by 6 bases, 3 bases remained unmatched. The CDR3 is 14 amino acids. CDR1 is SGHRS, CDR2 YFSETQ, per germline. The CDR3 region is CASSEGQGAQPQHF. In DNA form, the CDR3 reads TGCGCCAGCAGCGAAGGACAGGGGGCTCAGCCCCAGCATTTT.

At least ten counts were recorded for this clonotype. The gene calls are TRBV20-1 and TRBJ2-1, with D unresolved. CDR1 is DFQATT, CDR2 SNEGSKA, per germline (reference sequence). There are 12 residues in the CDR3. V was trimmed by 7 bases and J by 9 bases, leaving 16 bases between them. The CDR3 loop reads CSGGRSPIEQFF. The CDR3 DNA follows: TGCAGTGGAGGCAGGTCACCAATTGAGCAGTTCTTC.

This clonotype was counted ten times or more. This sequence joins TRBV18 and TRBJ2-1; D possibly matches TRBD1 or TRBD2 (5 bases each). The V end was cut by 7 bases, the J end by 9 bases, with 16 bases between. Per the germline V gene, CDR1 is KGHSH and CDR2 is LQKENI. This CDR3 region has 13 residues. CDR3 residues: CASCRGASTEQFF. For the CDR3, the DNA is TGTGCCAGCTGTAGAGGGGCGTCTACTGAGCAGTTCTTC.

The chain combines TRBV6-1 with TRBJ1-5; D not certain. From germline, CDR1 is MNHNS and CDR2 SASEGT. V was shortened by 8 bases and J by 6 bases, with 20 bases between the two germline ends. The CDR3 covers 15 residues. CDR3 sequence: CASGPPERASQPQHF. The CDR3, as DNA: TGTGCCAGCGGACCCCCGGAGAGGGCCAGTCAGCCCCAGCATTTT.

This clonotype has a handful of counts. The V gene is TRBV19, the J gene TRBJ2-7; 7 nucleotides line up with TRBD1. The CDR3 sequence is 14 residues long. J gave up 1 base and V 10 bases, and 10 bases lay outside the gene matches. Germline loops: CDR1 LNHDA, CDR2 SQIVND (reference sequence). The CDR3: CATRKPGQSYEQYF. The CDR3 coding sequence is TGTGCCACCCGCAAACCGGGACAGTCCTACGAGCAGTACTTC.

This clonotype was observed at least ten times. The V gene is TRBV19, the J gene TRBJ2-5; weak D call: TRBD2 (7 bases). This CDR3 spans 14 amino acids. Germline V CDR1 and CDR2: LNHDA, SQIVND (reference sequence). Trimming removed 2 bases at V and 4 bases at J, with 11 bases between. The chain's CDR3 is CASSIQGRGETQYF. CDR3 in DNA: TGTGCCAGTAGTATACAGGGGAGGGGAGAGACCCAGTACTTC.

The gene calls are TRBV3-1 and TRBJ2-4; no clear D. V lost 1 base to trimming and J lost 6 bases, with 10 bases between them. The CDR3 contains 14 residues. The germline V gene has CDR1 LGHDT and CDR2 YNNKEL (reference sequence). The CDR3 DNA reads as TGTGCCAGCAGCCAAGGGAATGGGGTAAACATTCAGTACTTC. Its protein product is CASSQGNGVNIQYF.

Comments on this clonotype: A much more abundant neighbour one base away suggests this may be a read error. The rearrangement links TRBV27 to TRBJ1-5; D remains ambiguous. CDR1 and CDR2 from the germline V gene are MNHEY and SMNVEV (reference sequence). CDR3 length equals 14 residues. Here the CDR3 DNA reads TGTGTCAGCAGTTTATCGAGGGGCAATCAGCCCCAGCATTTT. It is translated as CVSSLSRGNQPQHF.

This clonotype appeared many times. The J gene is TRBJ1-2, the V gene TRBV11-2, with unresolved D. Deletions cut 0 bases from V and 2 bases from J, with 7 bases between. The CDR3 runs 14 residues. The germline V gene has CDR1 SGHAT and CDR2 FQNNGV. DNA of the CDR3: TGTGCCAGCAGCTTAGATCCCGTAAACTATGGCTACACCTTC. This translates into CASSLDPVNYGYTF.